This TCR beta chain was recorded in a study of blood T cell repertoires in COVID-19. Overall study: Nucleic acid was either cDNA or gDNA, and it came from T cells, B-cell-depleted T cells, or PBMCs.

The assay was immunoSEQ multiplex PCR, and TCRdb's table has in-frame clones only and misses some. Counted here are nearly 400,000 clones, nearly 90% occurring once; the ten biggest clones make up about 1.7%. All enrollees were about 18 to 90 years old and from 20 to 30 US areas. V was clipped by 3 bases and J by 3 bases, with 17 bases between them. The CDR3 extends over 17 amino acids. Germline lookup yields CDR1 MNHEY and CDR2 SMNVEV (reference sequence). The sequenced sample was PBMCs or T cells enriched from blood (not recorded which). This sequence joins TRBV27 and TRBJ1-4; D is unresolved. This receptor was identified in a woman in her 30s who had recovered from COVID-19. CDR3 nucleotides: TGTGCCAGCAGTTTGTCCGCCTACAGTTGGGCTAATGAAAAACTGTTTTTT. Its protein is CASSLSAYSWANEKLFF.